One and the same sample provided the 26 T cell receptor beta chains below, sequenced in a study of CXCR3-negative and CXCR3-positive naive CD8 T cells (dated by TCRdb to about 2019). Sequencing was performed on a NextSeq 550. The Human TCR Profiling Kit (MiLaboratory) was used to prepare UMI-labeled 5' RACE TRB cDNA libraries. Each CDR3 protein sequence appears as one entry after TCRdb reprocessed the reads, and no DNA is included. The sample table gives 45,000 to 70,000 distinct CDR3 sequences. Jointly, the top ten make up roughly 19% of the sample. The sequenced sample consisted of memory CD8+ T cells from blood. In light of the paper, this sample's cell subset or site label describes: conventional CD8+ memory T cells (TMEM), sorted as controls. Receptors were obtained from a human donor in good health. Some clones in this sample may be carry-over from other donors' samples.

The chain has TRBV12-3 or TRBV12-4 and TRBJ2-1; TCRdb names TRBD2, which stays unverified in the absence of DNA. The CDR3 loop spans 15 amino acids. The CDR3 sequence is CASIPGLAGGHEQFF.

The chain links TRBV7-9 to TRBJ2-7; TCRdb's D call, TRBD1, is unchecked because there is no DNA. Germline CDR1 and CDR2: SEHNR and FQNEAQ (reference sequence). There are 15 residues in the CDR3. This CDR3 is CASSPPATWGYEQYF.

The chain combines TRBV15 with TRBJ1-5. The CDR3 runs 14 residues. Germline values: CDR1 LNHNV, CDR2 YYDKDF (reference sequence). CDR3 in amino acids: CATSRGSSDQPQHF.

The V and J genes are TRBV12-3 or TRBV12-4 and TRBJ2-1; as DNA is missing, the TRBD1 call by TCRdb cannot be tested. This CDR3 is 15 amino acids long. The CDR3 is CASTLLEGAHNEQFF.

CDR3 region: CASSYFAGTKPTDTQYF. The chain is built from TRBV6-6 and TRBJ2-3; TCRdb calls TRBD1, which cannot be checked without DNA. The CDR3 sequence is 17 residues long. Germline values: CDR1 MNHNY, CDR2 SVGAGI (reference sequence).

The chain recombines TRBV7-8 with TRBJ2-3; TCRdb picks TRBD1, but there is no DNA to check that call. From germline, CDR1 is SGHVS and CDR2 FQNEAQ. The CDR3 length is 14 residues. The CDR3: CATVTGGQTDTQYF.

The rearrangement joins TRBV5-6 to TRBJ2-3. The CDR3 is made up of 14 amino acids. The germline V gene encodes CDR1 SGHDT and CDR2 YYEEEE. CDR3 protein: CASSLGSGTDTQYF.

This chain uses TRBV29-1 with TRBJ2-3; TCRdb outputs TRBD1, but without DNA this stays unchecked. The germline V gene encodes CDR1 SQVTM and CDR2 ANQGSEA. The CDR3 has 14 residues. This CDR3 reads CSVNGARVSDTQYF.

This sequence joins TRBV4-3 and TRBJ2-5; the D gene TCRdb calls, TRBD1, cannot be checked with no DNA. Per germline, CDR1 LGHNA and CDR2 YSLEER. There are 19 residues in the CDR3. CDR3 sequence reads: CASSQDGGTQGAFGETQYF.

This chain connects TRBV6-6 to TRBJ2-1. Germline values: CDR1 MNHNY, CDR2 SVGAGI (reference sequence). This CDR3 has 11 amino acids. CDR3 in amino acids: CASSLAREQFF.

The V gene is TRBV10-3, the J gene TRBJ2-7. This CDR3 is 12 amino acids long. Germline V gene data show CDR1 as ENHRY and CDR2 as SYGVKD. CDR3 loop: CAISEGSYEQYF.

V is TRBV29-1 and J is TRBJ2-1; the D call from TCRdb, TRBD1, cannot be confirmed without DNA. The germline V gene encodes CDR1 SQVTM and CDR2 ANQGSEA. This CDR3 is built from 12 residues. CDR3 region: CSAGGARGEQFF.

The chain is built from TRBV12-3 or TRBV12-4 and TRBJ2-3. The CDR3 length is 13 residues. The CDR3 sequence: CASSLASTDTQYF.

The chain couples TRBV7-8 to TRBJ2-4. There are 14 residues in the CDR3. The germline gives CDR1 SGHVS, CDR2 FQNEAQ. CDR3 residues: CASTPRRTKNIQYF.

The gene calls are TRBV10-3 and TRBJ2-7; the TCRdb D gene call, TRBD1, has no DNA to confirm it. The CDR3 totals 13 residues. Looked up from germline, CDR1 is ENHRY and CDR2 is SYGVKD. The CDR3 here is CAISESTGREQYF.

The rearrangement links TRBV14 to TRBJ1-2; absent DNA, TCRdb's TRBD1 call cannot be checked. CDR1 SGHDN and CDR2 FVKESK come from the germline V gene. The CDR3 has 15 residues. CDR3 loop: CASSQDPGHGDGYTF.

This rearrangement joins TRBV7-9 to TRBJ2-7; as DNA is missing, the TRBD1 call by TCRdb cannot be tested. Germline loops: CDR1 SEHNR, CDR2 FQNEAQ (reference sequence). This CDR3 contains 18 residues. This CDR3 reads CASSPPPGTGPDLGEQYF.

This rearrangement joins TRBV27 to TRBJ1-5; checking the TCRdb D call of TRBD1 is not possible without DNA. CDR3 size: 14 residues. The germline V gene encodes CDR1 MNHEY and CDR2 SMNVEV (reference sequence). CDR3 in amino acids: CASSLSGVGQPQHF.

This chain links TRBV12-3 or TRBV12-4 with TRBJ2-1; the TRBD1 assignment by TCRdb is unverifiable without DNA. The CDR3 length is 13 residues. The CDR3 sequence is CASWDRVYNEQFF.

The chain links TRBV29-1 to TRBJ1-2. CDR3 length equals 16 residues. Germline V gives CDR1 SQVTM, CDR2 ANQGSEA. Here the CDR3 reads CSVEDLTRAEDDGYTF.

The rearrangement links TRBV7-6 to TRBJ2-5; the TCRdb call, TRBD2, lacks DNA for checking. The CDR3 spans 16 residues. CDR1 is SGHVS, CDR2 FNYEAQ, per germline. The CDR3 protein is CASSLAGLVYRETQYF.

This chain uses TRBV9 with TRBJ2-1; the TCRdb call, TRBD1, lacks DNA for checking. Germline loops: CDR1 SGDLS, CDR2 YYNGEE. The CDR3 is 15 amino acids. The CDR3 loop reads CASSVGGGSYNEQFF.

This rearrangement joins TRBV6-2 or TRBV6-3 to TRBJ2-7. The CDR3 runs to 15 residues. Germline values: CDR1 MNHEY, CDR2 SVGEGT. CDR3 region: CASRGWGSEDYEQYF.

The chain couples TRBV7-9 to TRBJ2-2. The CDR3 extends over 13 amino acids. Germline loops: CDR1 SEHNR, CDR2 FQNEAQ (reference sequence). The CDR3 spells CASSLHNTGELFF.

V and J are TRBV29-1 and TRBJ2-7; the TCRdb D gene call, TRBD1, has no DNA to confirm it. Germline CDR1 is SQVTM and CDR2 is ANQGSEA. This CDR3 spans 13 amino acids. The CDR3: CSVEQGISYEQYF.

The rearrangement joins TRBV6-2 or TRBV6-3 to TRBJ2-3; TCRdb proposes TRBD2, but this gene call is untestable without DNA. The CDR3 has 14 amino acids. Per germline, CDR1 MNHEY and CDR2 SVGEGT. Here the CDR3 reads CASRGAWGTDTQYF.